These 25 T cell receptor beta chains were sequenced from one sample in a study of blood T cell repertoires in COVID-19. The repertoire was sequenced with immunoSEQ multiplex PCR; TCRdb's copy has only in-frame clones and lacks some. The profile shows about 400,000 clones, roughly 89% of them singletons. Sequences were obtained from PBMCs or T cells enriched from blood (not recorded which). These receptors were obtained from a woman aged 45 to 65 who had recovered from COVID-19.

The chain employs TRBV9 and TRBJ2-1, with TRBD2 matching 8 bases. Germline lookup yields CDR1 SGDLS and CDR2 YYNGEE. The CDR3 covers 15 residues. Trimming at V came to 3 bases and at J to 3 bases, leaving 5 bases not matched to a gene. The DNA for the CDR3 is TGTGCCAGCAGCGCCCCGGGGGGGTACTACAATGAGCAGTTCTTC. As protein: CASSAPGGYYNEQFF.

The chain combines TRBV4-3 with TRBJ1-2; 7 bases match TRBD1. Germline CDR1 reads LGHNA; CDR2 reads YSLEER. Unmatched junction bases numbered 3, after V lost 2 bases and J lost 6 bases. CDR3 length equals 13 residues. The CDR3 nucleotides read TGCGCCAGCAGCCAAACAGGGGAAAATGGCTACACCTTC. Translating gives CASSQTGENGYTF.

This clone occurred once. The chain joins TRBV27 to TRBJ2-7; maybe TRBD1 (6 bases). Per germline, CDR1 MNHEY and CDR2 SMNVEV (reference sequence). This CDR3 has 15 amino acids. Trimming shortened V by 2 bases and J by 0 bases, and 11 bases separated the two germline ends. The CDR3 is CASSLTGQSSYEQYF. As DNA, the CDR3 is TGTGCCAGCAGTTTAACAGGGCAGAGCTCCTACGAGCAGTACTTC.

The rearrangement uses TRBV13 and TRBJ1-2; the match to TRBD1 covers 7 bases. CDR3 length: 15 amino acids. The germline V gene has CDR1 PRHDT and CDR2 FYEKMQ (reference sequence). V was pared by 7 bases and J by 6 bases, with 14 bases of the junction left unmatched. The CDR3 DNA sequence: TGTGCCAGCACCAAATACAGGGGTAAAACGGATGGCTACACCTTC. Protein: CASTKYRGKTDGYTF.

This chain connects TRBV29-1 to TRBJ1-2, with 9 bases identical to TRBD1. Germline CDR1 and CDR2: SQVTM and ANQGSEA. The length of the CDR3 is 13 residues. The ends lost 3 bases at V and 5 bases at J; junction bases unmatched: 4. The CDR3 region has the DNA TGCAGCGTTGACGACAGGGGGACATATGGCTACACCTTC. The encoded protein is CSVDDRGTYGYTF.

V gene TRBV30 combines with J gene TRBJ1-2; D is uncertain. Trimming removed 0 bases at V and 7 bases at J, with 12 bases between. The CDR3 spans 13 residues. Germline CDR1 reads GTSNPN; CDR2 reads SVGIG (reference sequence). This chain's CDR3 is CAWSVLGSGGYTF. In DNA form, the CDR3 reads TGTGCCTGGAGTGTACTAGGGTCAGGTGGCTACACCTTC.

This chain joins TRBV27 and TRBJ1-5; D is possibly TRBD1 (5 bases). Germline-derived CDR1 and CDR2 are MNHEY and SMNVEV (reference sequence). The CDR3 runs to 15 residues. The V gene lost 4 bases and the J gene lost 5 bases, with 15 bases spanning the gap. The CDR3 nucleotides read TGTGCCAGCAGTTCCCGCCCAGGGTCCGATCAGCCCCAGCATTTT. It translates to CASSSRPGSDQPQHF.

This chain links TRBV2 with TRBJ1-4, with a tentative D call TRBD1 (5 bases). Per germline, CDR1 SNHLY and CDR2 FYNNEI. V lost 7 bases to trimming and J lost 7 bases, with 16 bases between them. The CDR3 has 14 residues. The CDR3 region has the DNA TGTGCCAGCAAAAGCAGGGCCCCGGGTGAAAAACTGTTTTTT. As protein: CASKSRAPGEKLFF.

CDR3 in DNA: TGTGCCTGGAGTCATCAGGGACTTAGCAATCAGCCCCAGCATTTT. This gives the protein CAWSHQGLSNQPQHF. The chain uses TRBV30 and TRBJ1-5, with D perhaps matching TRBD1 (5 bases). CDR3 size: 15 residues. Germline-derived CDR1 and CDR2 are GTSNPN and SVGIG (reference sequence). V was cut by 2 bases and J by 0 bases, with 11 bases left in between.

The rearrangement uses TRBV7-9 and TRBJ2-7; 14 bases map to TRBD2. Germline assignment: CDR1 SEHNR and CDR2 FQNEAQ (reference sequence). This CDR3 is built from 19 residues. V lost 4 bases to trimming and J lost 2 bases; unmatched junction nucleotides: 13. CDR3 DNA sequence: TGTGCCAGCAGCTCAATACGGACTAGCGGGGGGACAGGGGCCTACGAGCAGTACTTC. It translates to CASSSIRTSGGTGAYEQYF.

The rearrangement joins TRBV6-5 to TRBJ2-7, with 7 bases lining up with TRBD1. The CDR3 length is 12 residues. The germline V gene encodes CDR1 MNHEY and CDR2 SVGAGI. V shed 5 bases, J shed 6 bases, and the junction held 4 bases outside the gene matches. CDR3 in DNA: TGTGCCAGCAGTATAGACAGGGCCGAGCAGTACTTC. Its translation is CASSIDRAEQYF.

The chain carries TRBV6-1 and TRBJ1-5, with D possibly matching TRBD1 (5 bases). Trimming took off 3 bases at V and 8 bases at J, with 17 bases between the two ends. From germline, CDR1 is MNHNS and CDR2 SASEGT. The CDR3 is 15 residues long. The CDR3 DNA is TGTGCCAGCAGTGAGGCCTTTGCGGGGGTTAAGCCCCAGCATTTT. Translating gives CASSEAFAGVKPQHF.

This chain uses TRBV6-5 with TRBJ2-7; D ambiguous. This CDR3 has 12 residues. CDR1 is MNHEY, CDR2 SVGAGI, per germline. V lost 5 bases and J 4 bases, leaving 9 bases between the germline ends. DNA for the CDR3: TGTGCCAGCAGTAACAATGGTTACGAGCAGTACTTC. Translating gives CASSNNGYEQYF.

J is TRBJ2-5 and V is TRBV6-2 or TRBV6-3; the D is unclear. The V end lost 6 bases, the J end lost 5 bases, and 7 bases lay between the germline ends. Germline values: CDR1 MNHEY, CDR2 SVGEGT. CDR3 length: 11 residues. The CDR3 nucleotides read TGTGCCAGCAGCGTCGGGGAGACCCAGTACTTC. This gives the protein CASSVGETQYF.

CDR3: CASSIEPAGPTSNQPQHF. In DNA form, the CDR3 reads TGTGCCAGTAGTATAGAACCCGCAGGGCCAACTTCCAATCAGCCCCAGCATTTT. V is TRBV19 and J is TRBJ1-5; D is possibly TRBD1 (5 bases). Trimming shortened V by 0 bases and J by 3 bases, and 18 bases separated the two germline ends. The germline gives CDR1 LNHDA, CDR2 SQIVND (reference sequence). The CDR3 loop spans 18 amino acids. Using reference TRBV19 and TRBJ1-5 for the parts outside the CDR3, the full variable domain is DGGITQSPKYLFRKEGQNVTLSCEQNLNHDAMYWYRQDPGQGLRLIYYSQIVNDFQKGDIAEGYSVSREKKESFPLTVTSAQKNPTAFYLCASSIEPAGPTSNQPQHFGDGTRLSIL.

The genes are TRBV6-5 and TRBJ1-1; D is ambiguous. CDR3 size: 13 residues. The V gene's germline CDR1 is MNHEY and CDR2 SVGAGI. The V end was cut by 6 bases, the J end by 7 bases, with 15 bases between. CDR3 DNA: TGTGCCAGCAGCCGAGGAGGGAGGATTGAAGCTTTCTTT. It codes for CASSRGGRIEAFF.

The chain uses TRBV7-9 and TRBJ2-1; possibly TRBD1 for D (5 bases). The CDR3 is 14 residues long. V was pared by 5 bases and J by 6 bases, with 14 bases between. Germline values: CDR1 SEHNR, CDR2 FQNEAQ (reference sequence). Written as DNA, the CDR3 is TGTGCCAGCAGCACTGGGATTACAGGCAATGAGCAGTTCTTC. This translates into CASSTGITGNEQFF.

The chain joins TRBV7-2 to TRBJ1-4; 7 bases are a match to TRBD1. CDR1 is SGHTA, CDR2 FQGNSA, per germline. V gave up 4 bases and J gave up 8 bases; unmatched junction bases: 4. The CDR3 runs to 13 residues. The CDR3 DNA sequence: TGTGCCAGCAGCTCCGGGACAGTAGAAAAACTGTTTTTT. It translates to CASSSGTVEKLFF.

V and J are TRBV2 and TRBJ1-5; the match to TRBD1 covers 7 bases. The CDR3 totals 13 residues. Germline V gene data show CDR1 as SNHLY and CDR2 as FYNNEI. V gave up 6 bases and J gave up 3 bases; unmatched junction bases: 2. The CDR3: CASRGQVNQPQHF. As DNA, the CDR3 is TGTGCCAGCAGAGGACAGGTCAATCAGCCCCAGCATTTT.

The chain uses TRBV1 and TRBJ2-3; TRBD2, the D gene given by the table, was not confirmed from the DNA. TRBV1 corresponds to a pseudogene. CDR3 size: 20 residues. The CDR3 DNA reads as TGCACCAGCAGCCAGGTCCGGGATCAGTGTCGGGGGGGGCCTAGAGATACGCAGTATTTT. It specifies CTSSQVRDQCRGGPRDTQYF.

The chain is built from TRBV5-1 and TRBJ1-2; 8 bases map to TRBD1. Germline values: CDR1 SGHRS, CDR2 YFSETQ. V trimming: 3 bases; J trimming: 1 base; junction bases outside the gene matches: 8. CDR3 length: 16 residues. The CDR3 sequence: CASSYQRTGRNYGYTF. Written as DNA, the CDR3 is TGCGCCAGCAGCTACCAACGGACAGGGCGTAACTATGGCTACACCTTC.

V gene TRBV5-8 combines with J gene TRBJ1-1; tentative D call: TRBD1 (5 bases). CDR3 length: 14 amino acids. In germline, CDR1 is SGHTS, CDR2 YDEGEE. Trimming took off 3 bases at V and 4 bases at J, with 13 bases between the two ends. In DNA form, the CDR3 reads TGTGCCAGCAGCTACACCAGGGTTGCCACTGAAGCTTTCTTT. This sequence encodes CASSYTRVATEAFF.

This sequence joins TRBV28 and TRBJ1-5; D possibly corresponds to TRBD1 (6 bases). The CDR3 loop spans 22 amino acids. V was shortened by 3 bases and J by 1 base, with 31 bases between the two germline ends. From germline, CDR1 is MDHEN and CDR2 SYDVKM. The DNA of the CDR3 is TGTGCCAGCAGTTTCCTATACGCTTCGGACATATCCCTAGGGGGAAGCAATCAGCCCCAGCATTTT. Protein sequence: CASSFLYASDISLGGSNQPQHF. Based on the CDR3 plus reference TRBV28 and TRBJ1-5, the full variable domain is DVKVTQSSRYLVKRTGEKVFLECVQDMDHENMFWYRQDPGLGLRLIYFSYDVKMKEKGDIPEGYSVSREKKERFSLILESASTNQTSMYLCASSFLYASDISLGGSNQPQHFGDGTRLSIL.

The chain couples TRBV7-2 to TRBJ1-4; TRBD1 is a possible D gene (6 bases). The germline V gene encodes CDR1 SGHTA and CDR2 FQGNSA. This CDR3 region has 15 residues. V lost 5 bases to trimming and J lost 3 bases, with 13 bases between them. The DNA for the CDR3 is TGTGCCAGCAGCCCAGTACAGGGCCCTAATGAAAAACTGTTTTTT. It translates to CASSPVQGPNEKLFF.

The chain couples TRBV28 to TRBJ1-5; maybe TRBD1 (5 bases). Germline CDR1 is MDHEN and CDR2 is SYDVKM. V was cut by 3 bases and J by 2 bases, with 11 bases left in between. This CDR3 has 15 residues. For the CDR3, the DNA is TGTGCCAGCAGTTTCGGGGGATTGGGCAATCAGCCCCAGCATTTT. Amino acids: CASSFGGLGNQPQHF.